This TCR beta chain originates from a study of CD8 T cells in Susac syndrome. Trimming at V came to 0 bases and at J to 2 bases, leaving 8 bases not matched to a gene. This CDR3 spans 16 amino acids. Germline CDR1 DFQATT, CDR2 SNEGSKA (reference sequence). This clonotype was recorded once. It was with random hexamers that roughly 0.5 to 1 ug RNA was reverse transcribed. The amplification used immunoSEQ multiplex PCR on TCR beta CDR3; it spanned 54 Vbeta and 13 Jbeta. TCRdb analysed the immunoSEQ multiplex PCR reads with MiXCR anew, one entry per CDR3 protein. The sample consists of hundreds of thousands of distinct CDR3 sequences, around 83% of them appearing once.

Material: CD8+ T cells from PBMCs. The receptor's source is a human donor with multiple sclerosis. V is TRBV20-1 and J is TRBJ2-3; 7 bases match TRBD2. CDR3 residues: CSARDTERDPTDTQYF. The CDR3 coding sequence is TGCAGTGCTAGAGATACGGAGCGGGACCCCACAGATACGCAGTATTTT.